The rows below give T cell receptor beta chains drawn from one sample of a study of patients and donors after allogeneic stem cell transplantation. TCRdb called the RT-PCR reads again in MiXCR, with one record for every CDR3 protein. The sample yields more than 850,000 distinct CDR3 sequences, approximately 18% seen once. Sequenced sample: blood, either unsorted or a sorted T cell fraction (not recorded which). These receptors all come from a human donor who was either an allogeneic HSCT recipient or a stem cell or donor lymphocyte infusion donor (not recorded which). It is not recorded whose cells these are; they may come from a transplant donor. Both conserved end residues are part of each CDR3. Each record gives: J gene, V gene, D gene, clone size, CDR3 protein, CDR3 DNA. D genes are given only for firm matches. Expanded clones get a size class; other rows say once, few or many, or leave the size out.

J: TRBJ2-3
V: TRBV2
D: TRBD2
size: NA
CDR3: CASSDLSGGAVNTQYF
DNA: TGTGCCAGCAGTGACCTTAGCGGGGGGGCTGTAAATACGCAGTATTTT

J: TRBJ2-6
V: TRBV20-1
D: NA
size: NA
CDR3: CSARAGSGGANVLTF
DNA: TGCAGTGCTAGAGCGGGATCTGGTGGGGCCAACGTCCTGACTTTC

J: TRBJ2-1
V: TRBV12-3/TRBV12-4
D: NA
size: many
CDR3: CASSLWLAIPGNEQFF
DNA: TGTGCCAGCAGTTTATGGCTAGCCATACCTGGGAATGAGCAGTTCTTC

J: TRBJ2-1
V: TRBV20-1
D: TRBD2
size: many
CDR3: CSASGGSSYNEQFF
DNA: TGCAGTGCTAGCGGCGGGAGCTCCTACAATGAGCAGTTCTTC

J: TRBJ1-5
V: TRBV7-9
D: NA
size: NA
CDR3: CASSLSKFNQPQHF
DNA: TGTGCCAGCAGCTTAAGCAAGTTTAATCAGCCCCAGCATTTT

J: TRBJ2-1
V: TRBV7-6
D: TRBD2
size: few
CDR3: CASSLELAGQANEQFF
DNA: TGTGCCAGCAGCTTAGAACTAGCGGGGCAGGCCAATGAGCAGTTCTTC

J: TRBJ2-1
V: TRBV6-1
D: NA
size: few
CDR3: CASSERSGSWTEKQFF
DNA: TGTGCCAGCAGTGAGAGATCAGGGTCGTGGACTGAAAAGCAGTTCTTC

J: TRBJ1-2
V: TRBV6-2/TRBV6-3
D: NA
size: few
CDR3: CASTRGDIYGYTF
DNA: TGTGCCAGCACCCGGGGGGACATCTATGGCTACACCTTC

J: TRBJ2-5
V: TRBV15
D: TRBD2
size: NA
CDR3: CATSRDGTTQETQYF
DNA: TGTGCCACCAGCAGAGACGGGACTACCCAAGAGACCCAGTACTTC

J: TRBJ2-6
V: TRBV12-3/TRBV12-4
D: TRBD1
size: few
CDR3: CASSPGRDRTGKRSGANVLTF
DNA: TGTGCCAGCAGCCCCGGTCGGGACAGGACAGGGAAGAGGTCTGGGGCCAACGTCCTGACTTTC

J: TRBJ1-1
V: TRBV4-2
D: NA
size: few
CDR3: CASRQVASTEAFF
DNA: TGTGCCAGCCGACAGGTAGCGAGCACTGAAGCTTTCTTT

J: TRBJ1-2
V: TRBV6-2/TRBV6-3
D: NA
size: NA
CDR3: CASSGFTLAKDGYTF
DNA: TGTGCCAGCAGTGGATTCACATTAGCTAAGGATGGCTACACCTTC

J: TRBJ2-3
V: TRBV10-3
D: NA
size: few
CDR3: CASRGAGTDTQYF
DNA: TGTGCCTCACGGGGGGCGGGGACAGATACGCAGTATTTT

J: TRBJ1-5
V: TRBV15
D: TRBD1
size: few
CDR3: CATSRAGTGDNQPQHF
DNA: TGTGCCACCAGCAGAGCCGGGACAGGGGACAATCAGCCCCAGCATTTT

J: TRBJ2-1
V: TRBV15
D: TRBD2
size: few
CDR3: CATSRAPGLAGGNEQFF
DNA: TGTGCCACCAGCAGAGCCCCGGGACTAGCGGGAGGGAATGAGCAGTTCTTC

J: TRBJ1-2
V: TRBV10-3
D: NA
size: NA
CDR3: CAIKTANYGYTF
DNA: TGTGCCATTAAGACAGCTAACTATGGCTACACCTTC

J: TRBJ1-1
V: TRBV7-2
D: NA
size: NA
CDR3: CASSLAMDTEAFF
DNA: TGTGCCAGCAGCTTAGCTATGGACACTGAAGCTTTCTTT

J: TRBJ2-3
V: TRBV9
D: NA
size: few
CDR3: CASSLPGGGGLDTQYF
DNA: TGTGCCAGCAGCCTTCCTGGGGGGGGCGGGTTAGATACGCAGTATTTT

J: TRBJ2-7
V: TRBV5-4
D: NA
size: few
CDR3: CASSLWAGTEQYF
DNA: TGTGCCAGCAGCCTGTGGGCCGGGACCGAGCAGTACTTC

J: TRBJ2-7
V: TRBV3-1
D: NA
size: NA
CDR3: CASSPELQGLYEQYF
DNA: TGTGCCAGCAGCCCCGAACTACAGGGTCTATACGAGCAGTACTTC

J: TRBJ2-2
V: TRBV4-1
D: NA
size: few
CDR3: CASSQGGAPPDTGELFF
DNA: TGCGCCAGCAGCCAGGGTGGAGCACCACCTGACACCGGGGAGCTGTTTTTT

J: TRBJ2-7
V: TRBV5-5
D: NA
size: NA
CDR3: CASSVTGHEQYF
DNA: TGTGCCAGCAGCGTTACAGGGCACGAGCAGTACTTC

J: TRBJ1-2
V: TRBV15
D: NA
size: few
CDR3: CATRKGSSNYGYTF
DNA: TGTGCCACCAGGAAAGGCAGTTCTAACTATGGCTACACCTTC

J: TRBJ2-1
V: TRBV3-1
D: NA
size: NA
CDR3: CASSQLLVSVAPYNEQFF
DNA: TGTGCCAGCAGCCAATTATTAGTATCGGTTGCACCCTACAATGAGCAGTTCTTC

J: TRBJ1-1
V: TRBV18
D: NA
size: NA
CDR3: CASSLPRAEAFF
DNA: TGTGCCAGCTCACTCCCAAGGGCTGAAGCTTTCTTT

J: TRBJ2-2
V: TRBV5-1
D: NA
size: few
CDR3: CASSPGGTQNTGELFF
DNA: TGCGCCAGCAGTCCTGGGGGAACGCAGAACACCGGGGAGCTGTTTTTT

J: TRBJ2-3
V: TRBV4-3
D: TRBD1
size: NA
CDR3: CASSQPPTGGLTLTDTQYF
DNA: TGCGCCAGCAGCCAACCCCCGACAGGGGGCTTAACTCTCACAGATACGCAGTATTTT